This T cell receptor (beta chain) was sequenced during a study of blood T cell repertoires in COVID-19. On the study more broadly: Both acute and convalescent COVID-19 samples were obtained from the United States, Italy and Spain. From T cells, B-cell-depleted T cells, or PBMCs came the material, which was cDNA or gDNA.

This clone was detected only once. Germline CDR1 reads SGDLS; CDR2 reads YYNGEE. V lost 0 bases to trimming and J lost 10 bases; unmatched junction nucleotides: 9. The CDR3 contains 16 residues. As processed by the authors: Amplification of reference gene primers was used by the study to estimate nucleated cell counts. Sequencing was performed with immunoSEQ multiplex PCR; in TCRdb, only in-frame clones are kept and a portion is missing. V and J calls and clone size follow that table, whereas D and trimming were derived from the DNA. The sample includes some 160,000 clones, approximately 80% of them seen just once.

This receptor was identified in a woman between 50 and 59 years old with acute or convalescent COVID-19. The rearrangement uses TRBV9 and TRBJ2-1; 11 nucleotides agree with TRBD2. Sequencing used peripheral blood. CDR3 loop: CASSVGGSGGAWEQFF. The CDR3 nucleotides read TGTGCCAGCAGCGTAGGCGGTAGCGGGGGGGCCTGGGAGCAGTTCTTC. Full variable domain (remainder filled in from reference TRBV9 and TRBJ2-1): DSGVTQTPKHLITATGQRVTLRCSPRSGDLSVYWYQQSLDQGLQFLIQYYNGEERAKGNILERFSAQQFPDLHSELNLSSLELGDSALYFCASSVGGSGGAWEQFFGPGTRLTVL.